The 18 T cell receptor beta chains reported below all come from one sample, sequenced in a study of OX40 agonist ivuxolimab in advanced cancers. The method was immunoSEQ multiplex PCR; TCRdb's version includes in-frame clones alone and lacks a portion of them. The table includes 50,000 to 65,000 clones, around 82% detected once. The specimen comprised CD4+ or CD8+ T cells sorted from blood, sampled in a trial of the OX40 agonist ivuxolimab. These receptor sequences come from an adult with an advanced solid tumor such as melanoma, head and neck, liver or kidney cancer.

The rearrangement joins TRBV7-2 to TRBJ2-1; D may match TRBD1 or TRBD2 (5 bases each). This CDR3 is built from 16 residues. Germline-derived CDR1 and CDR2 are SGHTA and FQGNSA. Trimming took off 4 bases at V and 6 bases at J, with 19 bases between the two ends. Written as DNA, the CDR3 is TGTGCCAGCAGCTCGAGAACCGGGACGTCGGCCAATGAGCAGTTCTTC. This sequence encodes CASSSRTGTSANEQFF.

This chain links TRBV7-9 with TRBJ2-7; the D gene is possibly TRBD1 (6 bases). CDR3 length equals 15 residues. The germline CDR1 and CDR2 sequences are SEHNR and FQNEAQ (reference sequence). The V end was cut by 5 bases, the J end by 6 bases, with 20 bases between. This chain's CDR3 is CASSKTSGEIGEQYF. The CDR3 bases are TGTGCCAGCAGCAAAACATCAGGGGAAATAGGCGAGCAGTACTTC.

The rearrangement links TRBV6-5 to TRBJ2-3; D is possibly TRBD1 (5 bases). The germline V and J ends were trimmed by 5 bases and 1 base, with 13 bases remaining between them. This CDR3 contains 15 residues. Germline lookup yields CDR1 MNHEY and CDR2 SVGAGI. The CDR3 DNA follows: TGTGCCAGCAGTCTTATCAAGGGGCGCACAGATACGCAGTATTTT. Translating it yields CASSLIKGRTDTQYF.

This chain joins TRBV18 and TRBJ2-7; D is unresolved. Germline V gene lookup returns CDR1 KGHSH and CDR2 LQKENI. Trimming stripped 2 bases from V and 3 bases from J, with 11 bases between. This CDR3 is 14 amino acids long. Here the CDR3 reads CASSPGLTIYEQYF. The CDR3, as DNA: TGTGCCAGCTCACCAGGGCTTACCATCTACGAGCAGTACTTC. The whole variable domain, remainder taken from reference TRBV18 and TRBJ2-7, is NAGVMQNPRHLVRRRGQEARLRCSPMKGHSHVYWYRQLPEEGLKFMVYLQKENIIDESGMPKERFSAEFPKEGPSILRIQQVVRGDSAAYFCASSPGLTIYEQYFGPGTRLTVT.

The CDR3 protein is CASMGGRENIQYF. The CDR3 nucleotides read TGTGCCAGTATGGGGGGGAGGGAAAACATTCAGTACTTC. The J gene is TRBJ2-4, the V gene TRBV19; TRBD2 matches 7 bases. The CDR3 contains 13 residues. Germline-derived CDR1 and CDR2 are LNHDA and SQIVND (reference sequence). Germline trimming cut 7 bases from V and 5 bases from J; bases unmatched to any gene: 5.

The chain recombines TRBV9 with TRBJ2-3; TRBD2 agrees at 7 bases. CDR1 SGDLS and CDR2 YYNGEE come from the germline V gene. The trim removed 0 bases at V and 0 bases at J, leaving 10 bases unmatched. The CDR3 length is 18 residues. The CDR3 reads CASSVEDGGYPSTDTQYF. The CDR3 coding sequence is TGTGCCAGCAGCGTAGAGGACGGGGGGTACCCAAGCACAGATACGCAGTATTTT.

The CDR3 here is CASSLGGFNQPQHF. CDR3 coding DNA: TGTGCCAGCAGCCTAGGAGGGTTCAATCAGCCCCAGCATTTT. This rearrangement joins TRBV7-9 to TRBJ1-5; D remains ambiguous. The V end lost 5 bases, the J end lost 3 bases, and 11 bases lay between the germline ends. In germline, CDR1 is SEHNR, CDR2 FQNEAQ (reference sequence). This CDR3 is 14 amino acids long.

The CDR3 sequence: CASNRGGRAETQYF. The CDR3, as DNA: TGTGCCAGCAACCGGGGGGGCAGGGCGGAGACCCAGTACTTC. J is TRBJ2-5 and V is TRBV27; 8 bases agree with TRBD2. V gave up 7 bases and J gave up 5 bases; unmatched junction bases: 9. The CDR3 spans 14 residues. Per the germline V gene, CDR1 is MNHEY and CDR2 is SMNVEV (reference sequence).

The DNA for the CDR3 is TGTGCCAGCAGCTTACGACAGAGCAATCAGCCCCAGCATTTT. This encodes CASSLRQSNQPQHF. The rearrangement joins TRBV13 to TRBJ1-5; possible D gene TRBD1, 5 bases. The CDR3 is 14 residues long. CDR1 is PRHDT, CDR2 FYEKMQ, per germline (reference sequence). V was pared by 2 bases and J by 1 base, with 6 bases between.

V and J are TRBV10-3 and TRBJ2-5; D might be TRBD2 (5 bases). V dropped 11 bases and J dropped 4 bases, with 11 bases sitting between them. The CDR3 has 11 residues. In germline, CDR1 is ENHRY, CDR2 SYGVKD. CDR3 nucleotides: TGTGCCGTCGGTGAGGGAGAGACCCAGTACTTC. As protein: CAVGEGETQYF.

This rearrangement joins TRBV18 to TRBJ1-2; 7 bases align to TRBD1. This CDR3 has 15 residues. Germline lookup yields CDR1 KGHSH and CDR2 LQKENI. The J segment lost 5 bases and the V segment lost 5 bases, leaving 11 bases of the junction unmatched. Here the CDR3 DNA reads TGTGCCAGCTCAGACGGGACAGCCAACGTATATGGCTACACCTTC. The encoded protein is CASSDGTANVYGYTF. The whole variable domain, remainder taken from reference TRBV18 and TRBJ1-2, is NAGVMQNPRHLVRRRGQEARLRCSPMKGHSHVYWYRQLPEEGLKFMVYLQKENIIDESGMPKERFSAEFPKEGPSILRIQQVVRGDSAAYFCASSDGTANVYGYTFGSGTRLTVV.

The chain links TRBV6-5 to TRBJ2-7; maybe TRBD1 (6 bases). Trimming took off 6 bases at V and 2 bases at J, with 17 bases between the two ends. Germline V gene sequence: CDR1 MNHEY, CDR2 SVGAGI. The CDR3 is 15 amino acids. DNA of the CDR3: TGTGCCAGCAGCCTAACGAACAGGGTCGCCTACGAGCAGTACTTC. Amino acids: CASSLTNRVAYEQYF.

A remark on this clone: Different DNA sequences within this sample yield the same CDR3. The V gene is TRBV27, the J gene TRBJ1-4; D is perhaps TRBD1 (5 bases). Trimming removed 3 bases at V and 0 bases at J, with 8 bases between. CDR3 length equals 15 residues. From germline, CDR1 is MNHEY and CDR2 SMNVEV (reference sequence). The CDR3: CASSFGGATNEKLFF. CDR3 nucleotide sequence: TGTGCCAGCAGTTTCGGGGGAGCAACTAATGAAAAACTGTTTTTT.

V usage is TRBV5-5 and J usage is TRBJ2-1; possible D gene TRBD2, 6 bases. From germline, CDR1 is SGHKS and CDR2 YYEKEE (reference sequence). The CDR3 loop spans 14 amino acids. Between the trimmed V and J ends, which lost 4 bases and 0 bases, there was a span of 8 bases. Written as DNA, the CDR3 is TGTGCCAGCAGCCGGGAGAGCTCCTACAATGAGCAGTTCTTC. It specifies CASSRESSYNEQFF. The full variable domain, in which reference TRBV5-5 and TRBJ2-1 provide the parts outside the CDR3, is DAGVTQSPTHLIKTRGQQVTLRCSPISGHKSVSWYQQVLGQGPQFIFQYYEKEERGRGNFPDRFSARQFPNYSSELNVNALLLGDSALYLCASSRESSYNEQFFGPGTRLTVL.

This clone turned up a few times. J is TRBJ2-5 and V is TRBV5-1; TRBD2 matches 12 bases. Germline V lookup: CDR1 SGHRS, CDR2 YFSETQ. This CDR3 region has 19 residues. J gave up 6 bases and V 0 bases, and 15 bases lay outside the gene matches. CDR3 nucleotides: TGCGCCAGCAGCTTGGATTGGGGTTCTAGCGGGGGGGCCGGGCAGACCCAGTACTTC. Translation: CASSLDWGSSGGAGQTQYF. Based on the CDR3 plus reference TRBV5-1 and TRBJ2-5, the full variable domain is KAGVTQTPRYLIKTRGQQVTLSCSPISGHRSVSWYQQTPGQGLQFLFEYFSETQRNKGNFPGRFSGRQFSNSRSEMNVSTLELGDSALYLCASSLDWGSSGGAGQTQYFGPGTRLLVL.

The chain employs TRBV19 and TRBJ2-2; no firm D call. The ends were cut back, 5 bases at V and 3 bases at J, with 10 bases in the middle. Germline V gene data show CDR1 as LNHDA and CDR2 as SQIVND (reference sequence). This CDR3 contains 14 residues. CDR3 loop: CASSGDIYTGELFF. CDR3 nucleotides: TGTGCCAGTAGTGGCGACATCTACACCGGGGAGCTGTTTTTT.

A word on this clone: The sample contains more than one DNA sequence encoding this CDR3. The chain employs TRBV30 and TRBJ1-4, with TRBD1 identical over 10 bases. Per germline, CDR1 GTSNPN and CDR2 SVGIG (reference sequence). This CDR3 region has 13 residues. V dropped 5 bases and J dropped 8; count of bases not matched to a gene: 5. The CDR3 loop is CAWRQGAGEKLFF. The CDR3 DNA reads as TGTGCCTGGCGACAGGGGGCAGGGGAAAAACTGTTTTTT.

The rearrangement joins TRBV4-1 to TRBJ1-1, with D possibly TRBD1 on 5 matching bases. CDR3 length: 15 amino acids. Trimming stripped 2 bases from V and 6 bases from J, with 16 bases between. The germline V gene encodes CDR1 MGHRA and CDR2 YSYEKL. CDR3 sequence: CASSQQGVKKAEAFF. The CDR3 DNA follows: TGCGCCAGCAGCCAACAGGGCGTAAAAAAAGCTGAAGCTTTCTTT.